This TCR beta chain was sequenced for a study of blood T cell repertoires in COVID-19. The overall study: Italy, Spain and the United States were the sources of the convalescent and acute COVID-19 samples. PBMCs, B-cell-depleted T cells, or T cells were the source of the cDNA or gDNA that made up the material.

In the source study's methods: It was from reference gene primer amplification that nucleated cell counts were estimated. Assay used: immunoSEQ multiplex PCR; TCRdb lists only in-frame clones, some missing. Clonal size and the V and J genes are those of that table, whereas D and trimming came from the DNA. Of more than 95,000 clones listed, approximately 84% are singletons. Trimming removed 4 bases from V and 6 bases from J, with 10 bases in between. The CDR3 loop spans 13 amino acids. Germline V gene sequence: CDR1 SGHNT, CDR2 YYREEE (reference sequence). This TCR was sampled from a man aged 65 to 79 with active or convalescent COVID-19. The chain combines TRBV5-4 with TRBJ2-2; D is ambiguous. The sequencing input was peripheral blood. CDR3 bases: TGTGCCAGCAGCCCCCGCGAGTCCGGGGAGCTGTTTTTT. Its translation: CASSPRESGELFF.